This TCR beta chain emerged from a study of blood T cell repertoires in COVID-19. Sequencing was performed with immunoSEQ multiplex PCR; in TCRdb, only in-frame clones are kept and a portion is missing. The profile shows around 99,000 clones, around 79% of them singletons. In its sample, this clone was seen a few times. V lost 4 bases and J lost 1, with 14 bases in between. The CDR3 length is 15 residues. The V gene's germline CDR1 is SGHRS and CDR2 YFSETQ. Sequencing used peripheral blood. This clonotype was obtained from a woman older than 75 with active or convalescent COVID-19. This chain uses TRBV5-1 with TRBJ1-1; D perhaps matches TRBD1 (5 bases). CDR3 DNA: TGCGCCAGCAGCGGTCAAACAGGTACGAACACTGAAGCTTTCTTT. Amino acid sequence: CASSGQTGTNTEAFF.